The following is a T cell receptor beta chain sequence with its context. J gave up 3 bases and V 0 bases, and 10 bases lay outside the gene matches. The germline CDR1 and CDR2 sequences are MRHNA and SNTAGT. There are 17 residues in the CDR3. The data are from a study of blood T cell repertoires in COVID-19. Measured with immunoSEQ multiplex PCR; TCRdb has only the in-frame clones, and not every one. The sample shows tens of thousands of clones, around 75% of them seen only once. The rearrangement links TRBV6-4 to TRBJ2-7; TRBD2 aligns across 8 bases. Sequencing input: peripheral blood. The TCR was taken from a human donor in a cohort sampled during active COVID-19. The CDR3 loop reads CASSDSKSGSNNYEQYF. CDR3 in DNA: TGTGCCAGCAGTGACTCGAAAAGCGGGAGTAACAACTACGAGCAGTACTTC.